These 30 T cell receptor beta chains were sequenced from one sample in a study of tumor-infiltrating lymphocytes in glioblastoma multiforme. TCR beta libraries were built from RNA through three nested multiplex PCR rounds using modified ARM-PCR. In TCRdb, the multiplex PCR reads were re-called with MiXCR into one record per CDR3 protein. The sample records almost 20,000 distinct CDR3 sequences, about 70% being singletons. What was sequenced was peripheral blood. All receptors derive from a male donor with glioblastoma.

Comment on this clonotype: This may stem from a read error, because a much larger clone lies one nucleotide away. The V and J genes are TRBV7-9 and TRBJ2-7, with D perhaps matching TRBD1 (6 bases). The CDR3 length is 17 residues. Germline V CDR1 and CDR2: SEHNR, FQNEAQ (reference sequence). The CDR3 reads CASSAPRDTVPYYERYF. The CDR3 DNA follows: TGTGCCAGCAGCGCACCCAGGGACACCGTCCCCTACTACGAGCGGTACTTC. The variable domain in full, with the rest retrieved from reference TRBV7-9 and TRBJ2-7, is DTGVSQNPRHKITKRGQNVTFRCDPISEHNRLYWYRQTLGQGPEFLTYFQNEAQLEKSRLLSDRFSAERPKGSFSTLEIQRTEQGDSAMYLCASSAPRDTVPYYERYFGPGTRLTVT.

The gene calls are TRBV29-1 and TRBJ2-7; TRBD1 aligns across 11 bases. The CDR3 covers 13 residues. Germline values: CDR1 SQVTM, CDR2 ANQGSEA. Trimming took 5 bases from V and 8 from J; bases not matched to a gene: 8. The CDR3 DNA reads TGCAGCGTTTCCGGGACAGGGGGATACCAGCAGTACTTC. Its protein product is CSVSGTGGYQQYF.

The J gene is TRBJ2-7, the V gene TRBV11-2, with D possibly TRBD1 on 6 matching bases. V dropped 1 base and J dropped 0 bases, with 10 bases sitting between them. Per the germline V gene, CDR1 is SGHAT and CDR2 is FQNNGV. This CDR3 has 15 residues. The CDR3 spells CASSLGGHYSYEQYF. The CDR3 nucleotides are TGTGCCAGCAGCTTAGGGGGGCACTACTCCTACGAGCAGTACTTC.

V usage is TRBV11-1 and J usage is TRBJ2-5; 7 nucleotides match TRBD1. In germline, CDR1 is SGHAT, CDR2 FQDESV (reference sequence). J lost 5 bases, V lost 5 bases, and 5 bases had no gene match. The CDR3 length is 13 residues. CDR3 DNA sequence: TGTGCCAGCAGCCGCGACAGGGAGGAGACCCAGTACTTC. Residues: CASSRDREETQYF.

V is TRBV24-1 and J is TRBJ2-6, with D uncertain. V gave up 4 bases and J gave up 9 bases, with 12 bases separating them. The CDR3 sequence is 14 residues long. CDR1 KGHDR and CDR2 SFDVKD come from the germline V gene. CDR3 nucleotides: TGTGCCACCAGTGACCCGAGGACCGGCAACGTCCTGACTTTC. Protein product: CATSDPRTGNVLTF.

V usage is TRBV11-3 and J usage is TRBJ2-1; no clear D gene. The CDR3 covers 12 residues. With 2 bases removed from V and 9 bases from J, the gap between germline ends came to 8 bases. The germline V gene encodes CDR1 SGHNT and CDR2 YENEEA. The CDR3 loop reads CASSLSRSEQFF. The CDR3 region has the DNA TGTGCCAGCAGCTTATCGAGGAGTGAGCAGTTCTTC.

In the case of this clonotype: The CDR3 ends on some other residue instead of the conserved phenylalanine or tryptophan, so this is likely a read error. The chain employs TRBV11-3 and TRBJ2-1, with 8 bases fitting TRBD2. Germline trimming cut 1 base from V and 0 bases from J; bases unmatched to any gene: 2. Germline V CDR1 and CDR2: SGHNT, YENEEA. This CDR3 has 16 residues. The CDR3, as DNA: TGTGCCAGCAGCTTAGGCGGGGGGACCTCCTACAATGAGCAGTTCCTC. Protein sequence: CASSLGGGTSYNEQFL.

This clonotype was observed a few times. One base away lies a much larger clone, so this may be a sequencing read error. As DNA, the CDR3 is TGTGCCAGCAGTTTTACGGCAGACCGAGAGACCCAGTACTTC. It translates to CASSFTADRETQYF. The rearrangement links TRBV12-3 or TRBV12-4 to TRBJ2-5; no reliable D call. The CDR3 has 14 amino acids. Trimming took 3 bases from V and 4 from J, leaving 12 bases between them.

This clonotype appeared a few times. J is TRBJ2-7 and V is TRBV4-3, with 13 bases matching TRBD2. The CDR3 is 15 amino acids. Unmatched junction bases numbered 2, after V lost 4 bases and J lost 2 bases. CDR1 LGHNA and CDR2 YSLEER come from the germline V gene. CDR3: CASSLGTSGTYEQYF. CDR3 nucleotide sequence: TGCGCCAGCAGCCTCGGGACTAGCGGGACCTACGAGCAGTACTTC.

Details on this clonotype: Relative to the germline gene, one junction end is altered; a read error may explain this. The V gene is TRBV6-1, the J gene TRBJ2-5; 7 bases fit TRBD1. The CDR3 spans 16 residues. Germline CDR1 reads MNHNS; CDR2 reads SASEGT. CDR3 DNA sequence: TGTGCCAGCAGTGGGCGGATACAGGGGAACCAAGAGACCCGGTACTTC. Translation: CASSGRIQGNQETRYF.

About this clonotype itself: Compared with germline, one end of the junction differs, possibly owing to a read error. This chain connects TRBV11-2 to TRBJ2-7; perhaps TRBD1 as D (5 bases). CDR1 and CDR2 (germline): SGHAT, FQNNGV. The CDR3 sequence is 14 residues long. The chain's CDR3 is CASGLIQGQGEQYF. In DNA form, the CDR3 reads TGTGCCAGCGGCTTGATCCAGGGTCAGGGCGAGCAGTACTTC.

Concerning this clonotype itself: At one end, the junction sequence differs from germline, possibly due to a read error. V is TRBV11-2 and J is TRBJ2-6, with a tentative D call TRBD1 (6 bases). The CDR3 covers 16 residues. CDR1 and CDR2 from the germline V gene are SGHAT and FQNNGV. The CDR3 loop reads CASSIGQGPGANVLTF. CDR3 bases: TGTGCCAGCAGCATAGGGCAGGGGCCTGGGGCTAACGTCCTGACTTTC.

The chain is built from TRBV11-3 and TRBJ2-7, with D tentatively TRBD1 or TRBD2 (5 bases each). Trimming left V 9 bases short and J 0 bases short, with 18 bases between. The CDR3 totals 15 residues. From germline, CDR1 is SGHNT and CDR2 YENEEA. CDR3 sequence reads: CASGRGDGGSYEQYF. Here the CDR3 DNA reads TGTGCCAGTGGTAGGGGTGATGGGGGCTCCTACGAGCAGTACTTC.

A note on this clonotype: The junction departs from the called germline gene at one end, perhaps through a read error. The chain carries TRBV6-5 and TRBJ1-2, with D possibly TRBD1 on 5 matching bases. The CDR3 is 13 amino acids. From germline, CDR1 is MNHEY and CDR2 SVGAGI. As DNA, the CDR3 is TGTGCCAGCAGTAACTCCGGGGGAAGAGGCTACACCTTC. Amino acids: CASSNSGGRGYTF.

The V call is TRBV28, the J call TRBJ2-1; TRBD1 matches at 9 bases. With V trimmed by 5 bases and J by 4 bases, 6 bases remained unmatched. Germline CDR1 MDHEN, CDR2 SYDVKM. This CDR3 has 15 residues. CDR3 sequence (DNA): TGTGCCAGCAGTAGAAACAGGGGGCCTTACAATGAGCAGTTCTTC. Its translation is CASSRNRGPYNEQFF.

With respect to this clonotype: Here the CDR3 omits its conserved ending phenylalanine or tryptophan, so a read error is the likely source. The chain employs TRBV6-2 or TRBV6-3 and TRBJ2-2, with TRBD2 identical over 10 bases. Germline V gene lookup returns CDR1 MNHEY and CDR2 SVGEGT. Germline trimming cut 11 bases from V and 13 bases from J; bases unmatched to any gene: 16. The CDR3 runs to 14 residues. CDR3 region: CAGGTSELPLGLFS. In DNA, the CDR3 is TGTGCCGGCGGGACTAGCGAACTACCCTTAGGGCTGTTTTCT.

Comment on this clonotype: This is likely a read error, given that the CDR3 carries no conserved phenylalanine or tryptophan at its end. The rearrangement joins TRBV4-2 to TRBJ2-1; D is uncertain. Germline CDR1 and CDR2: LGHNA and YNFKEQ. This CDR3 has 14 amino acids. The CDR3 sequence: CASSQEKSEHEQFL. DNA for the CDR3: TGCGCCAGCAGCCAAGAGAAGTCCGAGCATGAGCAGTTCCTC.

This clonotype was found a few times. This chain connects TRBV5-1 to TRBJ2-2; D remains ambiguous. This CDR3 is built from 13 residues. Trimming took off 5 bases at V and 1 base at J, with 6 bases between the two ends. Per the germline V gene, CDR1 is SGHRS and CDR2 is YFSETQ. The chain's CDR3 is CASSEVNTGELFF. The CDR3 nucleotides are TGCGCCAGCAGTGAAGTGAACACCGGGGAGCTGTTTTTT.

Remarks on this clonotype: A much larger clone differs by one base, so this may be a read error. The CDR3 DNA sequence: TGTGCCTGGAGTCCTTCTCACAGCCTAAAGGACACTGAAGCTTTCTTT. It translates to CAWSPSHSLKDTEAFF. This rearrangement joins TRBV30 to TRBJ1-1; D remains ambiguous. This CDR3 contains 16 residues. Looked up from germline, CDR1 is GTSNPN and CDR2 is SVGIG (reference sequence). Trimming removed 2 bases from V and 3 bases from J, with 19 bases in between.

Concerning this clonotype: An end of the junction does not agree with germline; a read error may underlie this. J is TRBJ2-2 and V is TRBV29-1; TRBD1 matches 7 bases. The CDR3 length is 17 residues. The germline CDR1 and CDR2 sequences are SQVTM and ANQGSEA. The CDR3 DNA is TGCAGCGCTGCAAAAGACAGGGTCGGCTCGAGCACCGGGGAGCTGCTTTTT. Its translation: CSAAKDRVGSSTGELLF.

The rearrangement joins TRBV29-1 to TRBJ2-7, with 13 positions matching TRBD2. The CDR3 extends over 15 amino acids. Trimming took 6 bases from V and 7 from J; bases not matched to a gene: 12. Germline values: CDR1 SQVTM, CDR2 ANQGSEA. CDR3 in amino acids: CSVGGGLAGFKEQYF. In DNA form, the CDR3 reads TGCAGCGTGGGGGGGGGACTAGCGGGATTTAAGGAGCAGTACTTC.

Notes on this clonotype: Sequence at one end of the junction differs from germline and may be a read error. The genes are TRBV29-1 and TRBJ2-1; the D call may be TRBD1 or TRBD2 (6 bases each). Per the germline V gene, CDR1 is SQVTM and CDR2 is ANQGSEA. The CDR3 runs 14 residues. The CDR3 DNA sequence: TGCAGGGTTGGGGGGCGGCAGGTGGGCAATGAGCAGTTCTTC. Translated: CRVGGRQVGNEQFF.

This clonotype turned up a few times. This chain joins TRBV29-1 and TRBJ2-1; perhaps TRBD2 as D (7 bases). Germline assignment: CDR1 SQVTM and CDR2 ANQGSEA. This CDR3 contains 18 residues. V lost 0 bases and J lost 0, with 18 bases in between. Here the CDR3 DNA reads TGCAGCGTTGAAGATGGGGGCGGGAGTCCTAGCTCCTACAATGAGCAGTTCTTC. Its protein product is CSVEDGGGSPSSYNEQFF.

This clonotype occurred a few times. CDR3 DNA sequence: TGTGCCAGCAGTTACCAACCAGGACAGGCTTACGAGCAGTACTTC. Protein product: CASSYQPGQAYEQYF. The V gene is TRBV6-5, the J gene TRBJ2-7, with 7 bases matching TRBD1. With 2 bases clipped from V and 4 bases from J, the junction kept 8 bases outside the gene matches. Germline V lookup: CDR1 MNHEY, CDR2 SVGAGI. The CDR3 contains 15 residues.

This clonotype was seen more than once but under ten times. This likely comes from a read error, as the CDR3 has no conserved phenylalanine or tryptophan at its end. It is unclear where the CDR3 begins or ends on the DNA, so no DNA is shown, and the CDR3 is as TCRdb lists it. The chain is built from TRBV20-1 and TRBJ1-6. Germline lookup yields CDR1 DFQATT and CDR2 SNEGSKA (reference sequence). The CDR3 has 15 amino acids, counting both end residues. The CDR3 loop reads CSARGRGSVNSPIHL.

About this clonotype itself: Because the CDR3 is missing its conserved closing phenylalanine or tryptophan, this is likely a read error. J is TRBJ1-6 and V is TRBV7-9; 7 bases agree with TRBD1. The V gene's germline CDR1 is SEHNR and CDR2 FQNEAQ (reference sequence). Trimming cost V 5 bases and J 12 bases; bases outside gene matches: 13. CDR3 length equals 15 residues. CDR3 sequence reads: CASSPTMAGGEPLHL. The CDR3 nucleotides read TGTGCCAGCAGCCCCACCATGGCAGGGGGTGAACCCCTCCACCTT.

The rearrangement joins TRBV5-4 to TRBJ1-2; D remains unclear. This CDR3 spans 15 amino acids. The V end lost 4 bases, the J end lost 4 bases, and 17 bases lay between the germline ends. From germline, CDR1 is SGHNT and CDR2 YYREEE (reference sequence). In DNA form, the CDR3 reads TGTGCCAGCAGCGCCGGTGGACGGGTGGGCTATGGCTACACCTTC. Translated, it gives CASSAGGRVGYGYTF.

By sample fraction, this clonotype is large. V and J are TRBV11-2 and TRBJ1-2; 7 positions match TRBD1. The CDR3 length is 14 residues. After removal of 0 bases from V and 5 bases from J, the junction contained 3 bases not matched to a gene. The germline V gene has CDR1 SGHAT and CDR2 FQNNGV. The CDR3 loop is CASSLEAGGYGYTF. CDR3 nucleotides: TGTGCCAGCAGCTTAGAGGCAGGGGGTTATGGCTACACCTTC.

This clonotype has at least ten counts. This chain joins TRBV5-1 and TRBJ2-5; D unclear. The CDR3 totals 13 residues. Germline loops: CDR1 SGHRS, CDR2 YFSETQ. V lost 3 bases, J lost 3 bases, and 9 bases lay in between. The CDR3 loop is CASSSSDKETQYF. In DNA, the CDR3 is TGCGCCAGCAGCTCGTCTGACAAAGAGACCCAGTACTTC.

On this clonotype: Possible read error: a much larger clone is one base away. V gene TRBV28 combines with J gene TRBJ2-1; D is perhaps TRBD2 (5 bases). Trimming took off 2 bases at V and 9 bases at J, with 11 bases between the two ends. CDR1 and CDR2 (germline): MDHEN, SYDVKM. The CDR3 has 13 amino acids. CDR3 coding DNA: TGTGCCAGCAGTTTAATCGCTGGGAGTGAGCAGTTCTTC. Amino acid sequence: CASSLIAGSEQFF. The full variable domain, its missing parts supplied by reference TRBV28 and TRBJ2-1, is DVKVTQSSRYLVKRTGEKVFLECVQDMDHENMFWYRQDPGLGLRLIYFSYDVKMKEKGDIPEGYSVSREKKERFSLILESASTNQTSMYLCASSLIAGSEQFFGPGTRLTVL.